These T cell receptor beta chains were read from a single sample in a study of breast tumors, draining lymph nodes, adjacent tissues. TCRdb reanalysed the multiplex PCR reads using MiXCR and keeps one entry per CDR3 protein. The table records about 180,000 distinct CDR3 sequences, roughly 30% of them present only once. The sample comprised axillary lymph node tissue. Receptors were obtained from a female donor with breast cancer. Some clones in this sample may be carry-over from other donors' samples. The CDR3 runs from the conserved cysteine through the conserved F or W. A D gene is named only where the DNA matches it firmly. Clone size, where shown, is once, few, many, or a class for clones that have expanded.

d_gene: -; len: 12; abundance: -; v_gene: TRBV3-1; j_gene: TRBJ2-4; CDR3aa: CASSQGKNIQYF; CDR3nt: TGTGCCAGCAGCCAAGGTAAAAACATTCAGTACTTC
d_gene: -; len: 15; abundance: many; v_gene: TRBV5-6; j_gene: TRBJ1-6; CDR3aa: CASSFGIYYNSPLHF; CDR3nt: TGTGCCAGCAGCTTTGGGATCTATTATAATTCACCCCTCCACTTT
d_gene: -; len: 14; abundance: many; v_gene: TRBV7-9; j_gene: TRBJ1-5; CDR3aa: CASSPQISNQPQHF; CDR3nt: TGTGCCAGCAGCCCACAGATTAGCAATCAGCCCCAGCATTTT
d_gene: TRBD1; len: 16; abundance: many; v_gene: TRBV20-1; j_gene: TRBJ1-5; CDR3aa: CSASPARTGDNQPQHF; CDR3nt: TGCAGTGCTAGCCCGGCAAGGACAGGGGATAATCAGCCCCAGCATTTT
d_gene: TRBD1; len: 15; abundance: many; v_gene: TRBV12-3/TRBV12-4; j_gene: TRBJ1-2; CDR3aa: CASSTRGQSFYGYTF; CDR3nt: TGTGCCAGCAGTACAAGGGGACAGTCTTTCTATGGCTACACCTTC
d_gene: -; len: 18; abundance: -; v_gene: TRBV2; j_gene: TRBJ1-6; CDR3aa: CASSDRLAGGDYNSPLHF; CDR3nt: TGTGCCAGCAGTGACCGCCTAGCGGGGGGCGACTATAATTCACCCCTCCACTTT
d_gene: TRBD2; len: 15; abundance: many; v_gene: TRBV7-3; j_gene: TRBJ2-1; CDR3aa: CASSPTGTSYNEQFF; CDR3nt: TGTGCCAGCAGCCCAACCGGGACTAGCTACAATGAGCAGTTCTTC
d_gene: TRBD2; len: 18; abundance: many; v_gene: TRBV7-2; j_gene: TRBJ2-5; CDR3aa: CASRPGTSGTHTRETQYF; CDR3nt: TGTGCCAGCAGACCCGGGACTAGCGGGACCCATACGAGAGAGACCCAGTACTTC
d_gene: -; len: 13; abundance: -; v_gene: TRBV9; j_gene: TRBJ2-2; CDR3aa: CASSVVGVGELFF; CDR3nt: TGTGCCAGCAGCGTAGTCGGTGTCGGGGAGCTGTTTTTT
d_gene: -; len: 14; abundance: many; v_gene: TRBV19; j_gene: TRBJ2-5; CDR3aa: CASSKQGFVETQYF; CDR3nt: TGTGCCAGTAGTAAACAGGGTTTTGTGGAGACCCAGTACTTC
d_gene: -; len: 13; abundance: many; v_gene: TRBV5-6; j_gene: TRBJ2-5; CDR3aa: CASSLDRVKTQYF; CDR3nt: TGTGCCAGCAGCTTGGACAGGGTCAAGACCCAGTACTTC
d_gene: TRBD1; len: 11; abundance: many; v_gene: TRBV19; j_gene: TRBJ2-7; CDR3aa: CASGTGREQYF; CDR3nt: TGTGCCAGCGGGACAGGGCGAGAGCAGTACTTC
d_gene: -; len: 15; abundance: many; v_gene: TRBV10-3; j_gene: TRBJ2-2; CDR3aa: CAISEGVTNTGELFF; CDR3nt: TGTGCCATCAGTGAGGGGGTTACGAACACCGGGGAGCTGTTTTTT
d_gene: -; len: 13; abundance: -; v_gene: TRBV29-1; j_gene: TRBJ1-2; CDR3aa: CSVEDRPDSGNTF; CDR3nt: TGCAGCGTTGAGGATCGCCCGGACTCTGGAAACACCTTC
d_gene: -; len: 11; abundance: many; v_gene: TRBV30; j_gene: TRBJ2-7; CDR3aa: CAWSVSYEQYF; CDR3nt: TGTGCCTGGAGTGTCTCCTACGAGCAGTACTTC
d_gene: TRBD1; len: 14; abundance: -; v_gene: TRBV16; j_gene: TRBJ2-5; CDR3aa: CAGSQGTGPETQYF; CDR3nt: TGTGCCGGCAGCCAAGGGACAGGCCCGGAGACCCAGTACTTC
d_gene: TRBD2; len: 13; abundance: many; v_gene: TRBV20-1; j_gene: TRBJ2-7; CDR3aa: CSARRGGATEQYF; CDR3nt: TGCAGTGCTAGACGGGGGGGGGCGACCGAGCAGTACTTC
d_gene: -; len: 12; abundance: many; v_gene: TRBV19; j_gene: TRBJ1-2; CDR3aa: CASSKTAYGYTF; CDR3nt: TGTGCCAGTAGTAAGACAGCCTATGGCTACACCTTC
d_gene: -; len: 15; abundance: many; v_gene: TRBV19; j_gene: TRBJ2-2; CDR3aa: CATTLWAEGTGELFF; CDR3nt: TGTGCCACTACCCTCTGGGCTGAGGGGACCGGGGAGCTGTTTTTT
d_gene: TRBD1; len: 16; abundance: many; v_gene: TRBV29-1; j_gene: TRBJ1-2; CDR3aa: CSVEGKRTGLGYGYTF; CDR3nt: TGCAGCGTTGAAGGAAAGAGGACAGGACTGGGCTATGGCTACACCTTC
d_gene: -; len: 16; abundance: many; v_gene: TRBV9; j_gene: TRBJ1-2; CDR3aa: CASSISSGAPSYGYTF; CDR3nt: TGTGCCAGCAGCATATCTTCGGGGGCCCCAAGCTATGGCTACACCTTC
d_gene: -; len: 12; abundance: -; v_gene: TRBV12-3/TRBV12-4; j_gene: TRBJ1-4; CDR3aa: CASRPWGGEPFF; CDR3nt: TGTGCCAGCAGGCCTTGGGGCGGGGAACCGTTTTTT
d_gene: TRBD1; len: 13; abundance: -; v_gene: TRBV20-1; j_gene: TRBJ2-3; CDR3aa: CSARLTGTDTQYF; CDR3nt: TGCAGTGCTAGGCTGACAGGGACAGATACGCAGTATTTT
d_gene: -; len: 15; abundance: -; v_gene: TRBV27; j_gene: TRBJ2-1; CDR3aa: CASSSGRTTYNEQFF; CDR3nt: TGTGCCAGCAGTTCCGGACGGACCACCTACAATGAGCAGTTCTTC
d_gene: -; len: 17; abundance: many; v_gene: TRBV7-9; j_gene: TRBJ2-7; CDR3aa: CASSLNSMQGPSHEQYF; CDR3nt: TGTGCCAGCAGCTTAAATAGTATGCAGGGCCCTTCTCACGAGCAGTACTTC
d_gene: TRBD2; len: 15; abundance: many; v_gene: TRBV6-5; j_gene: TRBJ2-1; CDR3aa: CASSLLAGGYNEQFF; CDR3nt: TGTGCCAGCAGCCTTCTAGCGGGGGGGTACAATGAGCAGTTCTTC
d_gene: TRBD2; len: 13; abundance: once; v_gene: TRBV20-1; j_gene: TRBJ2-3; CDR3aa: CSAGPAGRDTQYF; CDR3nt: TGCAGTGCTGGACCAGCGGGAAGAGATACGCAGTATTTT
d_gene: -; len: 17; abundance: -; v_gene: TRBV7-9; j_gene: TRBJ2-5; CDR3aa: CASSLVGELASEETQYF; CDR3nt: TGTGCCAGCAGCCTGGTCGGGGAACTAGCTTCCGAAGAGACCCAGTACTTC
d_gene: -; len: 13; abundance: once; v_gene: TRBV14; j_gene: TRBJ1-1; CDR3aa: CASSAEGWLEAFF; CDR3nt: TGTGCCAGCAGCGCAGAGGGATGGCTTGAAGCTTTCTTT
d_gene: -; len: 12; abundance: -; v_gene: TRBV11-3; j_gene: TRBJ2-2; CDR3aa: CASSVIDGGLFF; CDR3nt: TGTGCCAGCAGCGTTATCGACGGGGGGCTGTTTTTT
d_gene: -; len: 14; abundance: -; v_gene: TRBV20-1; j_gene: TRBJ1-6; CDR3aa: CSALADSYNSPLHF; CDR3nt: TGCAGTGCTCTAGCGGACTCCTATAATTCACCCCTCCACTTT
d_gene: -; len: 11; abundance: many; v_gene: TRBV20-1; j_gene: TRBJ2-3; CDR3aa: CSAPRPDTQYF; CDR3nt: TGCAGTGCTCCAAGACCAGATACGCAGTATTTT
d_gene: TRBD1; len: 14; abundance: -; v_gene: TRBV12-3/TRBV12-4; j_gene: TRBJ1-5; CDR3aa: CASSTGGYNQPQHF; CDR3nt: TGTGCCAGCAGTACAGGGGGCTATAATCAGCCCCAGCATTTT
d_gene: -; len: 11; abundance: many; v_gene: TRBV6-5; j_gene: TRBJ1-2; CDR3aa: CASRRSGGYTF; CDR3nt: TGTGCCAGCAGGCGGTCGGGGGGCTACACCTTC
d_gene: -; len: 15; abundance: once; v_gene: TRBV5-4; j_gene: TRBJ1-2; CDR3aa: CASGGPGRAVHGYTF; CDR3nt: TGTGCCAGCGGGGGTCCGGGACGGGCTGTACATGGCTACACCTTC
d_gene: -; len: 14; abundance: -; v_gene: TRBV11-2; j_gene: TRBJ1-1; CDR3aa: CASSPGISNTEAFF; CDR3nt: TGTGCCAGCAGCCCAGGGATATCCAACACTGAAGCTTTCTTT
d_gene: -; len: 16; abundance: many; v_gene: TRBV18; j_gene: TRBJ1-4; CDR3aa: CASSPPVEGLDEKLFF; CDR3nt: TGTGCCAGCTCACCACCGGTGGAAGGGTTGGATGAAAAACTGTTTTTT
d_gene: -; len: 14; abundance: -; v_gene: TRBV4-1; j_gene: TRBJ2-5; CDR3aa: CASSQGGTQETQYF; CDR3nt: TGCGCCAGCAGCCAAGGAGGGACCCAAGAGACCCAGTACTTC
d_gene: -; len: 16; abundance: -; v_gene: TRBV11-2; j_gene: TRBJ1-4; CDR3aa: CASSFSGGYYNEKLFF; CDR3nt: TGTGCCAGCAGCTTTAGCGGGGGATACTACAATGAAAAACTGTTTTTT
d_gene: TRBD1; len: 17; abundance: few; v_gene: TRBV6-2/TRBV6-3; j_gene: TRBJ2-7; CDR3aa: CASSPGVLQGASEEQYF; CDR3nt: TGTGCCAGCAGTCCCGGGGTGCTCCAGGGGGCGTCGGAAGAGCAGTACTTC
d_gene: TRBD2; len: 15; abundance: once; v_gene: TRBV12-5; j_gene: TRBJ2-3; CDR3aa: CASGFSGALTDTQYF; CDR3nt: TGTGCTAGTGGTTTTAGCGGGGCCCTCACAGATACGCAGTATTTT
d_gene: TRBD2; len: 17; abundance: -; v_gene: TRBV4-3; j_gene: TRBJ2-4; CDR3aa: CATRRGGRAEGANIQYF; CDR3nt: TGCGCCACCAGGAGGGGCGGGAGGGCCGAAGGGGCAAACATTCAGTACTTC
d_gene: -; len: 15; abundance: many; v_gene: TRBV7-2; j_gene: TRBJ2-7; CDR3aa: CASSVTRTASYEQYF; CDR3nt: TGTGCCAGCAGCGTAACTCGGACCGCTTCCTACGAGCAGTACTTC
d_gene: -; len: 14; abundance: few; v_gene: TRBV6-6; j_gene: TRBJ1-2; CDR3aa: CASSHPEANYGYTF; CDR3nt: TGTGCCAGCAGTCACCCTGAAGCTAACTATGGCTACACCTTC
d_gene: -; len: 14; abundance: many; v_gene: TRBV30; j_gene: TRBJ2-7; CDR3aa: CAWSVRLLSYEQYF; CDR3nt: TGTGCCTGGAGTGTACGACTCCTCTCCTACGAGCAGTACTTC
d_gene: TRBD1; len: 13; abundance: -; v_gene: TRBV19; j_gene: TRBJ1-4; CDR3aa: CASTGTGAEKLFF; CDR3nt: TGTGCCAGCACCGGGACAGGGGCGGAAAAACTGTTTTTT
d_gene: TRBD2; len: 15; abundance: many; v_gene: TRBV20-1; j_gene: TRBJ2-7; CDR3aa: CSAKIGTSGPYEQYF; CDR3nt: TGCAGTGCTAAAATTGGGACTAGCGGGCCCTACGAGCAGTACTTC
d_gene: TRBD2; len: 20; abundance: many; v_gene: TRBV20-1; j_gene: TRBJ2-3; CDR3aa: CSARETRLAGPLSWTDTQYF; CDR3nt: TGCAGTGCTAGAGAAACCCGGCTAGCGGGACCCCTCAGTTGGACAGATACGCAGTATTTT
d_gene: -; len: 14; abundance: many; v_gene: TRBV12-3/TRBV12-4; j_gene: TRBJ2-7; CDR3aa: CASSYLDGAYEQYF; CDR3nt: TGTGCCAGCAGTTATTTAGACGGTGCCTACGAGCAGTACTTC
d_gene: TRBD1; len: 16; abundance: many; v_gene: TRBV5-1; j_gene: TRBJ2-2; CDR3aa: CASNPTGGPDTGELFF; CDR3nt: TGCGCCAGCAACCCTACAGGGGGCCCGGACACCGGGGAGCTGTTTTTT
d_gene: TRBD1; len: 14; abundance: many; v_gene: TRBV10-3; j_gene: TRBJ1-2; CDR3aa: CAISELGQGNGYTF; CDR3nt: TGTGCCATCAGTGAGTTGGGACAGGGCAATGGCTACACCTTC
d_gene: TRBD1; len: 14; abundance: many; v_gene: TRBV27; j_gene: TRBJ1-6; CDR3aa: CASSHGQGASPLHF; CDR3nt: TGTGCCAGCAGCCACGGACAGGGGGCCTCACCCCTCCACTTT
d_gene: -; len: 16; abundance: many; v_gene: TRBV6-5; j_gene: TRBJ1-3; CDR3aa: CASSYTKTHSGNTIYF; CDR3nt: TGTGCCAGCAGTTACACCAAAACCCACTCTGGAAACACCATATATTTT
d_gene: TRBD1; len: 17; abundance: many; v_gene: TRBV19; j_gene: TRBJ1-5; CDR3aa: CASSLTQGAGRNQPQHF; CDR3nt: TGTGCCAGTAGCCTAACACAGGGGGCAGGGCGCAATCAGCCCCAGCATTTT
d_gene: TRBD1; len: 16; abundance: -; v_gene: TRBV4-2; j_gene: TRBJ1-6; CDR3aa: CASSQARDRANSPLHF; CDR3nt: TGTGCCAGCAGCCAAGCCCGGGACAGGGCTAATTCACCCCTCCACTTT